The T cell receptor beta chain described here comes from a study of OX40 agonist ivuxolimab in advanced cancers. The method was immunoSEQ multiplex PCR; TCRdb's version includes in-frame clones alone and lacks a portion of them. The profile shows roughly 84,000 clones, roughly 80% of them singletons. Germline CDR1 is SGHDT and CDR2 is YYEEEE. This CDR3 contains 15 residues. Sequencing was performed on CD4+ or CD8+ T cells sorted from blood, taken in a trial of the OX40 agonist ivuxolimab. This sequence joins TRBV5-6 and TRBJ2-5; D call uncertain. The closer fit of TRBJ2-7 to the DNA end suggests the J call may be wrong. This clonotype was obtained from an adult with an advanced solid tumor such as melanoma, head and neck, liver or kidney cancer. CDR3 nucleotide sequence: TGTGCCAGCAGCTTGGCCTGGAAGAGCTCCTACGAGCAGTACTTC. Protein: CASSLAWKSSYEQYF.